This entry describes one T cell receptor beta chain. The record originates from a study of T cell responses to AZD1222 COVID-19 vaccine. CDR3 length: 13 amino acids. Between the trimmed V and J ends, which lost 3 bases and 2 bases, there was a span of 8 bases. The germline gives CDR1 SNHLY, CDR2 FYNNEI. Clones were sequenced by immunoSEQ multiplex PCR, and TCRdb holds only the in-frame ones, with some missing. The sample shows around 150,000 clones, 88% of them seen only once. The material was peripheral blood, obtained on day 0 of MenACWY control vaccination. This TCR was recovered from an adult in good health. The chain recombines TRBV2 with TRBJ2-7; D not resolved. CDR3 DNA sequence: TGTGCCAGCAGTGAGAATAGAGCCTACGAGCAGTACTTC. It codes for CASSENRAYEQYF.